These 30 T cell receptor beta chains came from one sample sequenced in a study of Ad26.COV2.S vaccination and SARS-CoV-2 variants. Profiling relied on immunoSEQ multiplex PCR, and the TCRdb table lists in-frame clones only, not all of them. The top ten clones hold roughly 3.5% of a sample with about 280,000 clones, 87% of them seen once. Treatment of the sample: about 20 received Ad26.COV2.S at low or high dose, single or two shots; about 5 received placebo; per-sample allocation not given. Sampling was done on day 63 after the first vaccine or placebo injection. The specimen was peripheral blood, collected in a trial of Ad26.COV2.S vaccine versus placebo. The receptors here all came from a person between 18 and 59 years old who received the Ad26.COV2.S COVID-19 vaccine or a placebo.

This sequence joins TRBV18 and TRBJ2-1; no definite D call. The CDR3 totals 14 residues. The germline V and J ends were trimmed by 4 bases and 6 bases, with 13 bases remaining between them. Germline CDR1 and CDR2: KGHSH and LQKENI. The CDR3: CASSLRDSPNEQFF. The CDR3 DNA follows: TGTGCCAGCTCACTCCGAGATTCCCCCAATGAGCAGTTCTTC.

The genes are TRBV19 and TRBJ1-1, with D hard to call. The V end was cut by 11 bases, the J end by 6 bases, with 19 bases between. The germline CDR1 and CDR2 sequences are LNHDA and SQIVND (reference sequence). This CDR3 has 13 residues. DNA for the CDR3: TGTGCCTCGACCGGCGGATTCTTTGCTGAAGCTTTCTTT. Its translation: CASTGGFFAEAFF.

The rearrangement joins TRBV28 to TRBJ1-3; D is unclear. This CDR3 is 17 amino acids long. Germline V lookup: CDR1 MDHEN, CDR2 SYDVKM. Between the trimmed V and J ends, which lost 5 bases and 0 bases, there was a span of 17 bases. The CDR3 DNA follows: TGTGCCAGCAGTCCCCCACCCCGACCCACCTCTGGAAACACCATATATTTT. Its translation: CASSPPPRPTSGNTIYF.

In this sample, this clone turned up once. The V gene is TRBV14, the J gene TRBJ2-7; D gene unclear. V lost 2 bases, J lost 1 base, and 9 bases lay in between. The CDR3 has 14 amino acids. Germline assignment: CDR1 SGHDN and CDR2 FVKESK. The CDR3 nucleotides read TGTGCCAGCAGCCAACGACTTAAATCCTACGAGCAGTACTTC. This sequence encodes CASSQRLKSYEQYF.

The chain has TRBV2 and TRBJ2-4; 8 nucleotides match TRBD2. CDR1 and CDR2 from the germline V gene are SNHLY and FYNNEI. The ends lost 2 bases at V and 0 bases at J; junction bases unmatched: 3. This CDR3 is 16 amino acids long. Here the CDR3 DNA reads TGTGCCAGCAGTGAACTAGCGGGTCTAGCCAAAAACATTCAGTACTTC. Translation gives CASSELAGLAKNIQYF.

V usage is TRBV19 and J usage is TRBJ2-7; 10 nucleotides line up with TRBD2. CDR1 and CDR2 from the germline V gene are LNHDA and SQIVND (reference sequence). The junction had 7 bases not matched to a gene; V was cut back by 5 bases and J by 0 bases. This CDR3 has 16 amino acids. In DNA form, the CDR3 reads TGTGCCAGTAGTTACGCGACTAGCGGGCTCTCCTACGAGCAGTACTTC. This translates into CASSYATSGLSYEQYF.

DNA of the CDR3: TGCGCCAGCAGCCAGGGGTTGAGCGGGGGGGCCCTACACTATGAGCAGTTCTTC. Protein: CASSQGLSGGALHYEQFF. The rearrangement links TRBV4-1 to TRBJ2-1; 10 positions match TRBD2. The germline V gene encodes CDR1 MGHRA and CDR2 YSYEKL. This CDR3 contains 18 residues. Trimming removed 3 bases from V and 8 bases from J; junction bases left unmatched: 16.

This sequence joins TRBV6-5 and TRBJ2-7; 7 bases map to TRBD2. The CDR3 is made up of 14 amino acids. V lost 6 bases and J lost 2; bases outside the gene matches: 7. The germline V gene has CDR1 MNHEY and CDR2 SVGAGI. CDR3 DNA: TGTGCCAGCAGCTCAAAGGCGGGGGCCTACGAGCAGTACTTC. Its translation is CASSSKAGAYEQYF.

This chain joins TRBV15 and TRBJ2-1; 9 bases fit TRBD2. The V segment lost 3 bases and the J segment 3 bases; nucleotides outside the gene matches: 3. Germline CDR1 and CDR2: LNHNV and YYDKDF (reference sequence). The CDR3 sequence is 15 residues long. CDR3 residues: CATSRAGGIYNEQFF. The CDR3 DNA reads as TGTGCCACCAGCAGGGCGGGGGGGATCTACAATGAGCAGTTCTTC.

The chain has TRBV7-2 and TRBJ1-2; D is perhaps TRBD1 (5 bases). The CDR3 contains 13 residues. In germline, CDR1 is SGHTA, CDR2 FQGNSA. The V and J ends lost 4 bases and 0 bases respectively, with 6 bases between them. In DNA form, the CDR3 reads TGTGCCAGCAGCTCGACAGCTAACTATGGCTACACCTTC. It yields the protein CASSSTANYGYTF.

V is TRBV18 and J is TRBJ1-1, with 8 bases matching TRBD1. Germline loops: CDR1 KGHSH, CDR2 LQKENI. V was pared by 3 bases and J by 0 bases, with 6 bases of the junction left unmatched. The CDR3 spans 16 residues. The DNA for the CDR3 is TGTGCCAGCTCACCGAGGATGGGACAGGTGAACACTGAAGCTTTCTTT. It is translated as CASSPRMGQVNTEAFF. Together with reference TRBV18 and TRBJ1-1, the CDR3 gives the full variable domain: NAGVMQNPRHLVRRRGQEARLRCSPMKGHSHVYWYRQLPEEGLKFMVYLQKENIIDESGMPKERFSAEFPKEGPSILRIQQVVRGDSAAYFCASSPRMGQVNTEAFFGQGTRLTVV.

The gene calls are TRBV12-3 or TRBV12-4 and TRBJ1-5; maybe TRBD1 (6 bases). The CDR3 consists of 13 residues. The ends were cut back, 7 bases at V and 6 bases at J, with 13 bases in the middle. The CDR3 sequence is CASTIQGGQPQHF. In DNA, the CDR3 is TGTGCCAGCACCATACAGGGCGGTCAGCCCCAGCATTTT.

The rearrangement joins TRBV4-1 to TRBJ1-2, with 8 bases lining up with TRBD1. The CDR3 length is 16 residues. Trimming cost V 1 base and J 4 bases; bases outside gene matches: 8. The germline CDR1 and CDR2 sequences are MGHRA and YSYEKL. The DNA of the CDR3 is TGCGCCAGCAGCCAAGCAGCAGGGGGCCTGGTCTATGGCTACACCTTC. It yields the protein CASSQAAGGLVYGYTF.

The rearrangement links TRBV7-9 to TRBJ2-3, with 10 bases that match TRBD1. The CDR3 totals 17 residues. Germline loops: CDR1 SEHNR, CDR2 FQNEAQ (reference sequence). J gave up 4 bases and V 4 bases, and 11 bases lay outside the gene matches. In nucleotides, the CDR3 is TGTGCCAGCAGCTCCATTAGCACCGGGACAGGGGCAGATACGCAGTATTTT. Translation gives CASSSISTGTGADTQYF.

This chain joins TRBV2 and TRBJ2-7; either TRBD1 or TRBD2 may supply D (5 bases each). This CDR3 spans 16 amino acids. The germline V gene has CDR1 SNHLY and CDR2 FYNNEI. V was trimmed by 6 bases and J by 0 bases, leaving 18 bases between them. The DNA of the CDR3 is TGTGCCAGCAGGGGGGTGAGGACACAGGCCTCCTACGAGCAGTACTTC. This encodes CASRGVRTQASYEQYF.

This rearrangement joins TRBV6-5 to TRBJ2-1; 9 bases fit TRBD2. The CDR3 has 16 residues. The V gene's germline CDR1 is MNHEY and CDR2 SVGAGI. The J segment lost 4 bases and the V segment lost 0 bases, leaving 4 bases of the junction unmatched. CDR3 nucleotide sequence: TGTGCCAGCAGTTACTCCCCTAGCGGGACTTACAATGAGCAGTTCTTC. Translation gives CASSYSPSGTYNEQFF.

The chain is built from TRBV19 and TRBJ1-4; D uncertain. The V gene's germline CDR1 is LNHDA and CDR2 SQIVND (reference sequence). V was cut by 1 base and J by 5 bases, with 8 bases left in between. The CDR3 is 14 amino acids. In nucleotides, the CDR3 is TGTGCCAGTAGTATAGGAGGCAGCAATGAAAAACTGTTTTTT. This gives the protein CASSIGGSNEKLFF.

The chain joins TRBV10-3 to TRBJ2-7, with D maybe TRBD2 (5 bases). Germline loops: CDR1 ENHRY, CDR2 SYGVKD. The CDR3 is 13 amino acids. V was pared by 4 bases and J by 1 base, with 8 bases between. The CDR3 sequence: CAISVRGSYEQYF. CDR3 coding DNA: TGTGCCATCAGTGTTCGGGGATCCTACGAGCAGTACTTC.

The V call is TRBV5-1, the J call TRBJ2-2; 9 positions agree with TRBD1. Looked up from germline, CDR1 is SGHRS and CDR2 is YFSETQ. The CDR3 sequence is 18 residues long. J lost 6 bases, V lost 0 bases, and 12 bases had no gene match. CDR3 loop: CASSLELGGTGTPGELFF. The CDR3 DNA sequence: TGCGCCAGCAGCTTGGAATTGGGCGGGACAGGGACTCCCGGGGAGCTGTTTTTT.

This chain connects TRBV3-1 (or the pseudogene TRBV3-2) to TRBJ1-1; D perhaps matches TRBD1 (5 bases). This CDR3 contains 15 residues. CDR1 is LGHDT and CDR2 is YNNKEL in the germline V gene (reference sequence). Trimming removed 5 bases from V and 1 base from J, with 14 bases in between. The CDR3 sequence: CASSSRDRGNTEAFF. The CDR3 DNA reads TGTGCCAGCAGCTCCAGGGACCGGGGGAACACTGAAGCTTTCTTT.

The chain employs TRBV5-4 and TRBJ1-1, with D perhaps matching TRBD1 (5 bases). The CDR3 is made up of 17 amino acids. Per the germline V gene, CDR1 is SGHNT and CDR2 is YYREEE (reference sequence). V was clipped by 3 bases and J by 3 bases, with 21 bases between them. The CDR3 region is CASSWGEGGLRDTEAFF. CDR3 DNA: TGTGCCAGCAGCTGGGGGGAAGGAGGATTAAGGGACACTGAAGCTTTCTTT.

This sequence joins TRBV6-5 and TRBJ1-2, with TRBD1 identical over 9 bases. Looked up from germline, CDR1 is MNHEY and CDR2 is SVGAGI. The CDR3 is 14 amino acids. V gave up 5 bases and J gave up 7 bases; unmatched junction bases: 8. CDR3 sequence reads: CASSPRTGAGGYTF. The CDR3 DNA is TGTGCCAGCAGTCCGCGGACAGGGGCCGGTGGCTACACCTTC.

This clone was found once. The chain is built from TRBV30 and TRBJ2-7; D is perhaps TRBD2 (6 bases). Germline CDR1 and CDR2: GTSNPN and SVGIG (reference sequence). The CDR3 is 14 amino acids. V was trimmed by 0 bases and J by 0 bases, leaving 9 bases between them. The CDR3 coding sequence is TGTGCCTGGAGTGTAGGAGGGAGCTCCTACGAGCAGTACTTC. Translating gives CAWSVGGSSYEQYF. The variable domain in full, completed from reference TRBV30 and TRBJ2-7, reads SQTIHQWPATLVQPVGSPLSLECTVEGTSNPNLYWYRQAAGRGLQLLFYSVGIGQISSEVPQNLSASRPQDRQFILSSKKLLLSDSGFYLCAWSVGGSSYEQYFGPGTRLTVT.

The rearrangement uses TRBV11-2 and TRBJ2-1, with D possibly matching TRBD1 (6 bases). Trimming took off 6 bases at V and 4 bases at J, with 10 bases between the two ends. The CDR3 is 13 residues long. CDR1 and CDR2 (germline): SGHAT, FQNNGV. CDR3 in DNA: TGTGCCAGCAGTTGGACAGAGTACAATGAGCAGTTCTTC. Its protein product is CASSWTEYNEQFF. Supplemented by reference TRBV11-2 and TRBJ2-1, the full variable domain reads EAGVAQSPRYKIIEKRQSVAFWCNPISGHATLYWYQQILGQGPKLLIQFQNNGVVDDSQLPKDRFSAERLKGVDSTLKIQPAKLEDSAVYLCASSWTEYNEQFFGPGTRLTVL.

The V call is TRBV6-5, the J call TRBJ1-5, with no clear D. V was shortened by 8 bases and J by 3 bases, with 11 bases between the two germline ends. This CDR3 contains 13 residues. The germline gives CDR1 MNHEY, CDR2 SVGAGI. CDR3 region: CASRTRYNQPQHF. The DNA of the CDR3 is TGTGCCAGCCGCACGCGGTACAATCAGCCCCAGCATTTT.

This rearrangement joins TRBV11-2 to TRBJ2-2; D possibly uses TRBD1 or TRBD2 (5 bases each). CDR3 size: 16 residues. V lost 5 bases and J 0 bases, leaving 13 bases between the germline ends. Germline V gene lookup returns CDR1 SGHAT and CDR2 FQNNGV. DNA of the CDR3: TGTGCCAGCAGCCGATTGGGGGTCACGAACACCGGGGAGCTGTTTTTT. It is translated as CASSRLGVTNTGELFF.

V and J are TRBV28 and TRBJ1-4; D call uncertain. In germline, CDR1 is MDHEN, CDR2 SYDVKM. Between the trimmed V and J ends, which lost 8 bases and 4 bases, there was a span of 8 bases. This CDR3 has 12 amino acids. CDR3 sequence: CASRRSNEKLFF. The CDR3 nucleotides are TGTGCCAGCCGGCGTAGTAATGAAAAACTGTTTTTT.

This CDR3 is CASSPGATNYGYTF. The CDR3 DNA sequence: TGTGCCAGCTCTCCAGGGGCGACCAACTATGGCTACACCTTC. The V and J genes are TRBV18 and TRBJ1-2; tentative D call: TRBD1 (6 bases). The length of the CDR3 is 14 residues. CDR1 is KGHSH, CDR2 LQKENI, per germline. V gave up 6 bases and J gave up 2 bases, with 13 bases separating them.

The chain uses TRBV10-3 and TRBJ2-3; D is undetermined. There are 11 residues in the CDR3. V was trimmed by 10 bases and J by 0 bases, leaving 5 bases between them. Germline loops: CDR1 ENHRY, CDR2 SYGVKD. The CDR3 DNA follows: TGTGCCACCCTGAGCACAGATACGCAGTATTTT. Encoded protein: CATLSTDTQYF.

This chain connects TRBV4-3 to TRBJ2-5; D perhaps matches TRBD2 (5 bases). The V and J ends lost 0 bases and 8 bases respectively, with 16 bases between them. CDR1 is LGHNA and CDR2 is YSLEER in the germline V gene. CDR3 length: 15 residues. DNA for the CDR3: TGCGCCAGCAGCCAAGAGATTGAGGGTTGGGAAACCCAGTACTTC. This translates into CASSQEIEGWETQYF.